This TCR beta chain appears in the sequencing data of a study of blood T cells in healthy people across ages (dated by TCRdb to the mid-2010s). For context, the study as a whole: Template switching captured roughly one uniquely barcoded TCR beta cDNA molecule per two T cells in model experiments. Two additional independent replicas of 1 million unique cDNA reads from the same blood draw were analyzed for two donors (one aged 18 to 30 and one aged 80 or older). To avoid experimental bias, donors of different ages were randomly spread across the sequencing lanes. To track age-related changes in TCR beta repertoire diversity, the study relied on deep sequencing normalized with unique cDNA molecular identifiers. The donors were split into four age groups: young (average around 15 years), middle-aged (roughly 39), aged (around 67) and long-lived (about 82).

Libraries came from 5' RACE. The second PCR ran for roughly 7 to 11 cycles and used a J-beta primer mix along with a sample-barcoded 5' primer. A unique molecular identifier was introduced onto each TCR beta cDNA molecule by a template-switch 5' adaptor carrying 12 random nucleotides. Each sample yielded at least 2.5 million CDR3-containing paired-end reads. First-strand cDNA was synthesized from all RNA with the Mint cDNA synthesis kit, primed by a TRBC-specific oligonucleotide. Following uracil-DNA glycosylase treatment, a first 18-cycle PCR with universal primers M1SS and BC2_uni_R was performed on all cDNA. The published analysis was carried out like this. Each sample was normalized by randomly selecting 1 million high-quality reads, each carrying a distinct molecular identifier. Reads sharing molecular identifiers were discarded rather than binned into consensus sequences. MiTCR, set to a Q25 quality threshold and the strictest error-elimination algorithm, was used for CDR3 identification, clonotype clustering and error correction. Lower-bound total TCR beta diversity was estimated with a nonparametric unseen species model using Euler transformation. TCRdb passed the public sequencing reads through fastp at Q25 and MiXCR, retaining productive beta sequences. One record per CDR3 amino acid sequence lists the most common genes and DNA. These V and J calls originate from TCRdb's pipeline instead of the authors' own analysis. In this sample the table shows 1.5 million to 2 million distinct CDR3 sequences, about two fifths of which occur a single time. The ten largest clones take up more than 20% of the sample.

About this clonotype itself: Its cognate antigen has yet to be identified. One end of the junction does not line up with germline, which may come from a read error.

On the study overall, not on this receptor specifically: As age increased, observed TCR beta diversity per million T cells dropped in a roughly linear way, and a significant reduction was already evident by age 40. Donor CMV infection status was unknown, potentially confounding age-related changes in expanded clonotypes. Compared with the aged group, the long-lived group had more naive CD4+ T cells, fewer expanded clones and increased TCR diversity, suggesting age selection. Estimates of total diversity based on one million sequenced T cells were considered lower bounds and underestimates. The percentage of naive T cells measured by flow cytometry correlated strongly with observed TCR beta diversity. Bulk unsorted PBMC profiling prevented conclusive comparison of naive and antigen-experienced compartments.

Looking up the germline V gene yields CDR1 MGHRA and CDR2 YSYEKL. The CDR3, cysteine through phenylalanine, is 12 amino acids long. Only the CDR3 DNA is retained, 36 bases long and in frame from the first base. Systemically healthy Caucasian individuals from Russia, about 38 in total and aged roughly 6 to 100 years, were included as donors. Around 9.7 milliliters of peripheral blood were collected from each donor into EDTA-treated Vacutainer tubes. Ficoll-Paque density-gradient centrifugation was used to isolate PBMCs, with at least 6 million obtained per sample. Total RNA was extracted from PBMCs with Trizol reagent, with at least 5.5 micrograms obtained per sample. Naive CD45RAhigh/CD27high T cell percentages were measured by flow cytometry on a PBMC aliquot from every donor.

Sequenced material: blood. The origin of this receptor is a human donor in good health. Recombination linked TRBV4-1 to TRBJ1-1; 7 nucleotides in the junction match TRBD1. The CDR3 reads as follows: CAGSKGGAEAFF. The DNA sequence is as follows: TGCGCCGGCAGCAAAGGGGGCGCTGAAGCTTTCTTT.